The 30 T cell receptor beta chains presented below share a single source sample, sequenced in a study of shared clonotypes between healthy human individuals. Produced via immunoSEQ multiplex PCR; TCRdb's table is partial and in-frame only. The sample carries 2 million to 2.5 million clones, 85% to 95% recorded once. Sequencing was carried out using naive CD4+ T cells from PBMCs. Subset denoted: CD45RA+ positively selected. All receptors derive from a man aged 18-30 years in good health. Some clones in this sample may be carry-over from other donors' samples.

This sequence joins TRBV5-1 and TRBJ2-3, with D uncertain. The V gene lost 5 bases and the J gene lost 7 bases, with 8 bases spanning the gap. CDR3 length equals 11 residues. Germline CDR1 and CDR2: SGHRS and YFSETQ. Written as DNA, the CDR3 is TGCGCCAGCAGTCGAGAGTATACGCAGTATTTT. The encoded protein is CASSREYTQYF. The complete variable domain, with remaining parts taken from reference TRBV5-1 and TRBJ2-3, reads KAGVTQTPRYLIKTRGQQVTLSCSPISGHRSVSWYQQTPGQGLQFLFEYFSETQRNKGNFPGRFSGRQFSNSRSEMNVSTLELGDSALYLCASSREYTQYFGPGTRLTVL.

The rearrangement links TRBV2 to TRBJ1-5; D uncertain. The CDR3 extends over 12 amino acids. V lost 8 bases to trimming and J lost 6 bases, with 11 bases between them. CDR1 SNHLY and CDR2 FYNNEI come from the germline V gene. The CDR3: CASGVEAQPQHF. In nucleotides, the CDR3 is TGTGCCAGCGGGGTAGAGGCTCAGCCCCAGCATTTT.

This chain joins TRBV5-4 and TRBJ2-5; 7 positions match TRBD2. Germline V gene data show CDR1 as SGHNT and CDR2 as YYREEE (reference sequence). The CDR3 has 13 residues. The V gene end was trimmed by 4 bases and the J gene end by 6 bases; junction bases not matched to a gene: 6. The CDR3 sequence: CASSPELAQTQYF. CDR3 coding DNA: TGTGCCAGCAGCCCCGAACTAGCGCAGACCCAGTACTTC.

The chain joins TRBV7-6 to TRBJ2-1; 9 bases agree with TRBD2. Germline CDR1 is SGHVS and CDR2 is FNYEAQ. This CDR3 has 17 amino acids. With V trimmed by 1 base and J by 7 bases, 11 bases remained unmatched. The chain's CDR3 is CASSLDGGRAGGNEQFF. The CDR3 nucleotides are TGTGCCAGCAGCTTAGATGGCGGGAGGGCCGGGGGAAATGAGCAGTTCTTC.

The DNA of the CDR3 is TGTGCCAGCAGCATCGACAGGGAGGGAAATACGCAGTATTTT. It codes for CASSIDREGNTQYF. This chain joins TRBV7-9 and TRBJ2-3; D tentatively reads TRBD1 or TRBD2 (7 bases each). Trimming removed 5 bases at V and 7 bases at J, with 16 bases between. The CDR3 totals 14 residues. From germline, CDR1 is SEHNR and CDR2 FQNEAQ (reference sequence).

Points on this clone: One junction end does not reproduce the germline sequence, and a read error may be involved. V usage is TRBV18 and J usage is TRBJ1-1; a possible D gene is TRBD1 (6 bases). Germline V lookup: CDR1 KGHSH, CDR2 LQKENI. The CDR3 extends over 15 amino acids. DNA for the CDR3: TGTGCCAGCTCTCCACCACCAGGGGTAGACACTGAAGCTTTCTTT. This sequence encodes CASSPPPGVDTEAFF.

The rearrangement links TRBV5-5 to TRBJ2-1; D perhaps matches TRBD2 (5 bases). Per the germline V gene, CDR1 is SGHKS and CDR2 is YYEKEE (reference sequence). Trimming took 0 bases from V and 6 from J, leaving 16 bases between them. The CDR3 contains 16 residues. CDR3 in DNA: TGTGCCAGCAGCTTGGTTTCCGGGAACCTCCTCAATGAGCAGTTCTTC. Encoded protein: CASSLVSGNLLNEQFF.

V is TRBV10-2 and J is TRBJ1-4, with D hard to call. V lost 1 base, J lost 5 bases, and 8 bases lay in between. Germline CDR1 is WSHSY and CDR2 is SAAADI. The CDR3 has 14 residues. CDR3 bases: TGCGCCAGCAGTGAGTGGGCGGAGAATGAAAAACTGTTTTTT. Translation gives CASSEWAENEKLFF.

V is TRBV28 and J is TRBJ2-7; 11 bases map to TRBD2. V trimming: 6 bases; J trimming: 5 bases; junction bases outside the gene matches: 6. CDR1 MDHEN and CDR2 SYDVKM come from the germline V gene. The CDR3 extends over 14 amino acids. The CDR3 sequence: CASRVAGGRNEQYF. CDR3 nucleotide sequence: TGTGCCAGCAGAGTAGCGGGAGGGAGGAACGAGCAGTACTTC. Full variable domain (remainder filled in from reference TRBV28 and TRBJ2-7): DVKVTQSSRYLVKRTGEKVFLECVQDMDHENMFWYRQDPGLGLRLIYFSYDVKMKEKGDIPEGYSVSREKKERFSLILESASTNQTSMYLCASRVAGGRNEQYFGPGTRLTVT.

The V and J genes are TRBV10-3 and TRBJ2-7, with 12 bases identical to TRBD1. The length of the CDR3 is 14 residues. The germline CDR1 and CDR2 sequences are ENHRY and SYGVKD. The trim removed 4 bases at V and 3 bases at J, leaving 1 base unmatched. Here the CDR3 reads CAISGDRGLYEQYF. The CDR3 DNA reads as TGTGCCATCAGTGGGGACAGGGGGCTCTACGAGCAGTACTTC.

The chain couples TRBV7-3 to TRBJ2-2, with D unclear. Germline lookup yields CDR1 SGHTA and CDR2 FQGTGA. V shed 5 bases and J shed 6 bases, with 16 bases lying between them. CDR3 length: 15 amino acids. In DNA, the CDR3 is TGTGCCAGCAGCCCCCACAATCAACGGCCCGGGGAGCTGTTTTTT. It translates to CASSPHNQRPGELFF.

J is TRBJ1-1 and V is TRBV5-1; D might be TRBD1 (6 bases). V lost 7 bases and J lost 0, with 10 bases in between. This CDR3 contains 13 residues. Germline V gene sequence: CDR1 SGHRS, CDR2 YFSETQ. The CDR3 DNA is TGCGCCAGCGAGGGGGGTGTGAACACTGAAGCTTTCTTT. Protein sequence: CASEGGVNTEAFF.

The rearrangement uses TRBV6-5 and TRBJ1-5; D remains ambiguous. Germline values: CDR1 MNHEY, CDR2 SVGAGI. This CDR3 comprises 14 residues. Trimming left V 6 bases short and J 6 bases short, with 15 bases between. CDR3 coding DNA: TGTGCCAGCAGCCGGACCCTTACAAGTCAGCCCCAGCATTTT. Amino acids: CASSRTLTSQPQHF.

This clone appeared once. The chain uses TRBV28 and TRBJ1-2; 8 bases agree with TRBD1. V lost 3 bases to trimming and J lost 6 bases; unmatched junction nucleotides: 9. CDR1 and CDR2 (germline): MDHEN, SYDVKM. This CDR3 spans 15 amino acids. The CDR3 DNA follows: TGTGCCAGCAGTTTTCCCCGCAGGGGGCACGATGGCTACACCTTC. As protein: CASSFPRRGHDGYTF.

DNA for the CDR3: TGTGCCAGCAGCTTACGGCCGGGCGCGAACACCGGGGAGCTGTTTTTT. Encoded protein: CASSLRPGANTGELFF. This chain connects TRBV7-3 to TRBJ2-2; D gene uncertain. Germline values: CDR1 SGHTA, CDR2 FQGTGA. The CDR3 covers 16 residues. V was clipped by 2 bases and J by 0 bases, with 10 bases between them.

This chain joins TRBV7-2 and TRBJ2-3; the D is unclear. Looked up from germline, CDR1 is SGHTA and CDR2 is FQGNSA. The CDR3 runs 15 residues. V gave up 3 bases and J gave up 0 bases, with 10 bases separating them. CDR3 loop: CASSFSIQSTDTQYF. The DNA for the CDR3 is TGTGCCAGCAGCTTTTCCATCCAAAGCACAGATACGCAGTATTTT.

The J gene is TRBJ2-6, the V gene TRBV14, with a weak D call TRBD2 (7 bases). From germline, CDR1 is SGHDN and CDR2 FVKESK. This CDR3 contains 17 residues. V was cut by 0 bases and J by 0 bases, with 9 bases left in between. As DNA, the CDR3 is TGTGCCAGCAGCCAAGATAGGGGGGGCTCTGGGGCCAACGTCCTGACTTTC. Its translation is CASSQDRGGSGANVLTF. The variable domain in full, with the rest retrieved from reference TRBV14 and TRBJ2-6, is EAGVTQFPSHSVIEKGQTVTLRCDPISGHDNLYWYRRVMGKEIKFLLHFVKESKQDESGMPNNRFLAERTGGTYSTLKVQPAELEDSGVYFCASSQDRGGSGANVLTFGAGSRLTVL.

The gene calls are TRBV4-1 and TRBJ2-1; a possible D gene is TRBD2 (5 bases). There are 14 residues in the CDR3. Germline CDR1 reads MGHRA; CDR2 reads YSYEKL. Trimming shortened V by 0 bases and J by 5 bases, and 8 bases separated the two germline ends. The CDR3 reads CASSQEGRDNEQFF. CDR3 sequence (DNA): TGCGCCAGCAGCCAAGAGGGGAGAGACAATGAGCAGTTCTTC.

The J gene is TRBJ2-1, the V gene TRBV9; D is possibly TRBD2 (6 bases). The germline CDR1 and CDR2 sequences are SGDLS and YYNGEE. The CDR3 is made up of 15 amino acids. V lost 2 bases and J lost 5, with 14 bases in between. CDR3 sequence: CASSVPRDLNNEQFF. The CDR3 nucleotides read TGTGCCAGCAGCGTTCCGAGGGACTTGAACAATGAGCAGTTCTTC.

The V call is TRBV19, the J call TRBJ1-2; no definite D call. CDR1 LNHDA and CDR2 SQIVND come from the germline V gene (reference sequence). V lost 6 bases and J lost 5, with 16 bases in between. This CDR3 is 14 amino acids long. The CDR3 DNA is TGTGCCAGTAGCCTCGGGCAGACTGCGTATGGCTACACCTTC. It encodes CASSLGQTAYGYTF.

The gene calls are TRBV28 and TRBJ1-1; 7 bases fit TRBD1. This CDR3 is 15 amino acids long. The J segment lost 1 base and the V segment lost 6 bases, leaving 8 bases of the junction unmatched. Per germline, CDR1 MDHEN and CDR2 SYDVKM. CDR3 in DNA: TGTGCCAGCAGCCCGACGGACAGGAGGAACACTGAAGCTTTCTTT. Translation gives CASSPTDRRNTEAFF.

The rearrangement links TRBV2 to TRBJ2-7, with 7 bases lining up with TRBD2. Per the germline V gene, CDR1 is SNHLY and CDR2 is FYNNEI. The junction had 0 bases not matched to a gene; V was cut back by 8 bases and J by 2 bases. This CDR3 has 11 residues. DNA for the CDR3: TGTGCCAGCGGACTAGCCTACGAGCAGTACTTC. Amino acids: CASGLAYEQYF.

The chain combines TRBV6-1 with TRBJ2-7; D unclear. V shed 4 bases and J shed 2 bases, with 15 bases lying between them. The germline V gene encodes CDR1 MNHNS and CDR2 SASEGT. The CDR3 extends over 15 amino acids. This CDR3 reads CASSATTPWAYEQYF. As DNA, the CDR3 is TGTGCCAGCAGTGCCACGACGCCTTGGGCCTACGAGCAGTACTTC.

The gene calls are TRBV6-6 and TRBJ2-5; 9 bases map to TRBD1. Germline CDR1 and CDR2: MNHNY and SVGAGI (reference sequence). The CDR3 contains 15 residues. Trimming took 5 bases from V and 1 from J; bases not matched to a gene: 5. DNA for the CDR3: TGTGCCAGCAGTCCTCAGGACAGGGGCCAAGAGACCCAGTACTTC. This gives the protein CASSPQDRGQETQYF.

The rearrangement joins TRBV12-5 to TRBJ1-1; D gene unclear. Germline loops: CDR1 LGHNT, CDR2 FRNRAP. The CDR3 totals 14 residues. The ends were cut back, 3 bases at V and 5 bases at J, with 13 bases in the middle. CDR3 amino acids: CASGLGARGTEAFF. The DNA for the CDR3 is TGTGCTAGTGGTTTAGGCGCCCGAGGGACTGAAGCTTTCTTT.

This CDR3 reads CASSPLQGLTTNEQFF. As DNA, the CDR3 is TGTGCCAGCTCACCACTTCAGGGACTCACTACCAATGAGCAGTTCTTC. The chain uses TRBV18 and TRBJ2-1, with a tentative D call TRBD2 (6 bases). Looked up from germline, CDR1 is KGHSH and CDR2 is LQKENI. The CDR3 consists of 16 residues. V shed 1 base and J shed 6 bases, with 16 bases lying between them.

In its sample, this clone was seen once. This chain joins TRBV9 and TRBJ2-2, with D unresolved. The V end was cut by 4 bases, the J end by 5 bases, with 15 bases between. The CDR3 consists of 15 residues. The germline V gene has CDR1 SGDLS and CDR2 YYNGEE. This CDR3 reads CASSFRAHGTGELFF. The DNA of the CDR3 is TGTGCCAGCAGCTTCCGGGCCCACGGAACCGGGGAGCTGTTTTTT.

V is TRBV5-6 and J is TRBJ2-1; 8 nucleotides line up with TRBD2. V lost 0 bases and J lost 9; bases outside the gene matches: 2. Germline CDR1 and CDR2: SGHDT and YYEEEE. CDR3 length: 13 amino acids. The CDR3 bases are TGTGCCAGCAGCTTGGTTCTAGCGGGTGAGCAGTTCTTC. Translating it yields CASSLVLAGEQFF.

The J gene is TRBJ2-7, the V gene TRBV5-6; 14 bases match TRBD2. From germline, CDR1 is SGHDT and CDR2 YYEEEE. V shed 3 bases and J 3 bases; nucleotides not matched to a gene: 14. This CDR3 spans 19 amino acids. The CDR3 coding sequence is TGTGCCAGCAGCTCTACCCTAACCCGGGGACTAGCGGGAGACTACGAGCAGTACTTC. Its translation: CASSSTLTRGLAGDYEQYF.

The chain is built from TRBV9 and TRBJ2-4; D ambiguous. V was clipped by 0 bases and J by 0 bases, with 16 bases between them. CDR1 and CDR2 from the germline V gene are SGDLS and YYNGEE. This CDR3 region has 18 residues. CDR3 nucleotide sequence: TGTGCCAGCAGCGTAGGATGGCAGTCCAAACTAGCCAAAAACATTCAGTACTTC. Encoded protein: CASSVGWQSKLAKNIQYF.